The rows below give T cell receptor beta chains drawn from one sample of a study of CD8+ T cells in alopecia areata. Method: immunoSEQ multiplex PCR; TCRdb's copy keeps in-frame clones and lacks some. This table holds 150,000 to 200,000 clones, under 80% found once. This specimen was CD4+ T cells sorted from blood, taken at week 49, from a patient treated with tofacitinib. The receptors were gathered from a human donor with alopecia areata. Both conserved end residues are part of each CDR3. The D gene is left open where the match is weak. Clone size, where shown, is once, few, many, or a class for clones that have expanded.

TRBJ2-1,NA,TRBV5-1,NA,TGCGCCAGCAGCTTGGCCGATCAGGGTCATGAGCAGTTCTTC,CASSLADQGHEQFF
TRBJ2-3,NA,TRBV10-3,NA,TGTGCCATCAGTGAAACAGGGCGGACGCAGTATTTT,CAISETGRTQYF
TRBJ1-1,NA,TRBV29-1,NA,TGCAGCGTTGAGACAGTTATGAACACTGAAGCTTTCTTT,CSVETVMNTEAFF
TRBJ1-6,medium-sized,TRBV19,NA,TGTGCCAGTAGGTTGGGACGTGATGGTTCACCCCTCCACTTT,CASRLGRDGSPLHF
TRBJ1-5,NA,TRBV5-1,NA,TGCGCCAGCAGCTTGGGTCTCGGAAATCAGCCCCAGCATTTT,CASSLGLGNQPQHF
TRBJ1-4,NA,TRBV27,NA,TGTGCCAGCAGCGTCAGGTTTAGTGAAAAACTGTTTTTT,CASSVRFSEKLFF
TRBJ2-2,NA,TRBV9,NA,TGTGCCAGCAGTGGCCGTTGGCAGCCGGTCACCGGGGAGCTGTTTTTT,CASSGRWQPVTGELFF
TRBJ2-3,once,TRBV20-1,NA,TGCAGTGGTGGCAAGGCATATACGCAGTATTTT,CSGGKAYTQYF
TRBJ2-7,NA,TRBV5-1,NA,TGCGCCAGCAGCCCTTCTTCCTACGAGCAGTACTTC,CASSPSSYEQYF
TRBJ2-5,NA,TRBV7-9,NA,TGTGCCAGCAGCTTATCCGACCAAGAGACCCAGTACTTC,CASSLSDQETQYF
TRBJ2-5,NA,TRBV27,NA,TGTGCCAGCAGTTTATTTGGGGGGCAAGAGACCCAGTACTTC,CASSLFGGQETQYF
TRBJ1-1,NA,TRBV29-1,NA,TGCAGCGTTCACAGGGCTGAAGCTTTCTTT,CSVHRAEAFF
TRBJ2-1,NA,TRBV29-1,NA,TGCAGCGTTGATGTCTCGGGTTTTGTCGATGAGCAGTTCTTC,CSVDVSGFVDEQFF
TRBJ1-2,NA,TRBV4-1,NA,TGCGCCAGCAGCCAATCAGGGTATTCTGGCTACACCTTC,CASSQSGYSGYTF
TRBJ1-4,NA,TRBV4-3,NA,TGCGCCAGCAGCCAAGCCCCCTCAGGCATTAATGAAAAACTGTTTTTT,CASSQAPSGINEKLFF
TRBJ1-4,few,TRBV5-6,NA,TGTGCCAGCCCTTCTTGTTGGGGGGGCAATGAAAAACTGTTTTTT,CASPSCWGGNEKLFF
TRBJ1-6,NA,TRBV18,NA,TGTGCCAGCTCACCGGGTACCAATTCACCCCTCCACTTT,CASSPGTNSPLHF
TRBJ1-4,NA,TRBV7-2,NA,TGTGCCAGCAGCTTAGACACAACTAATGAAAAACTGTTTTTT,CASSLDTTNEKLFF
TRBJ1-1,NA,TRBV27,TRBD1,TGTGCCAGCAGTTCGATCACAGGGGTGGGGATGAACACTGAAGCTTTCTTT,CASSSITGVGMNTEAFF
TRBJ1-2,NA,TRBV29-1,NA,TGCAGCGTAGATGCAGGAGGAGGCTACACCTTC,CSVDAGGGYTF
TRBJ2-6,NA,TRBV2,NA,TGTGCCAGCAGTGAAACAAGCTCTGGGGCCAACGTCCTGACTTTC,CASSETSSGANVLTF
TRBJ1-6,NA,TRBV25-1,NA,TGTGCCAGCAGTGAACAGGGGAATTCACCCCTCCACTTT,CASSEQGNSPLHF
TRBJ2-3,NA,TRBV7-3,NA,TGTGCCAGCAGCCCGAACGGCCCGGGGCAGTATTTT,CASSPNGPGQYF
TRBJ1-1,many,TRBV14,NA,TGTGCCAGCAGCCCCAGGTACGGGGCTGTTGAAGCTTTCTTT,CASSPRYGAVEAFF
TRBJ2-4,NA,TRBV11-2,NA,TGTGCCAGCAGCTTAAGTGTAGCCAAAAACATTCAGTACTTC,CASSLSVAKNIQYF
TRBJ2-1,NA,TRBV19,TRBD1,TGTGCCAGTAGCGGACAGGGGGCCGGGAATGAGCAGTTCTTC,CASSGQGAGNEQFF
TRBJ1-5,NA,TRBV30,NA,TGTGCCTGGAGTGCGCAGGTAGATCAGCCCCAGCATTTT,CAWSAQVDQPQHF
TRBJ1-2,few,TRBV6-5,NA,TGTGCCAGCAGTCCCCCTGGACAGAAGGGAGGCTACACCTTC,CASSPPGQKGGYTF
TRBJ1-1,once,TRBV18,NA,TGTGCCAGCTCACAGGGGGGCACTGAAGCTTTCTTT,CASSQGGTEAFF
TRBJ2-7,NA,TRBV30,NA,TGTGCCGCCGGGACACTTCCCTCCTACGAGCAGTACTTC,CAAGTLPSYEQYF
TRBJ2-1,NA,TRBV29-1,TRBD2,TGCAGCGCGGAACCTAGCGGGCCTTACAATGAGCAGTTCTTC,CSAEPSGPYNEQFF
TRBJ1-6,NA,TRBV14,NA,TGTGCCAGCAGCCAAGTTGGTACTGGGCCTAGTAATTCACCCCTCCACTTT,CASSQVGTGPSNSPLHF
TRBJ1-5,NA,TRBV7-8,NA,TGTGCCAGCAGCCCAGAGGCCCGAAATCAGCCCCAGCATTTT,CASSPEARNQPQHF
TRBJ2-5,NA,TRBV20-1,NA,TGCAGTGCTCGGAACCAAGAGACCCAGTACTTC,CSARNQETQYF
TRBJ2-3,few,TRBV7-6,NA,TGTGCCAGCCGCTTAACTAGCACAGATACGCAGTATTTT,CASRLTSTDTQYF
TRBJ1-2,NA,TRBV4-1,TRBD1,TGCGCCAGCAGCCAAGAACAGGGGGCAAAGGGGAACTATGGCTACACCTTC,CASSQEQGAKGNYGYTF
TRBJ2-7,NA,TRBV30,TRBD2,TGTGCCTGGAGTGTTGGACTAGCGGGGGGCTACGAGCAGTACTTC,CAWSVGLAGGYEQYF
TRBJ2-4,few,TRBV28,NA,TGTGCCGCCAAGGGGCAAGCCAAAAACATTCAGTACTTC,CAAKGQAKNIQYF
TRBJ2-5,once,TRBV2,NA,TGTGCCAGCAGTGAAGCGGGCCGCATGGCAGAGACCCAGTACTTC,CASSEAGRMAETQYF
TRBJ1-5,NA,TRBV23-1,NA,TGCGCCAGGTGGAAAAATCAGCCCCAGCATTTT,CARWKNQPQHF
TRBJ1-1,NA,TRBV6-5,NA,TGTGCCAGCAGTGTGACGGCAGTCGCTGAAGCTTTCTTT,CASSVTAVAEAFF
TRBJ2-1,few,TRBV7-9,NA,TGTGCCAGCAGCTTGGGCATTTACAATGAGCAGTTCTTC,CASSLGIYNEQFF
TRBJ1-1,few,TRBV7-9,NA,TGTGCCAGCAGCTTCCAAGGGGGCACTGAAGCTTTCTTT,CASSFQGGTEAFF
TRBJ2-2,NA,TRBV5-4,NA,TGTGCCAGCAGCTCGGGGAGTCGAAACACCGGGGAGCTGTTTTTT,CASSSGSRNTGELFF
TRBJ1-2,NA,TRBV23-1,NA,TGCGCCAGCAGTCAATCTGGCCGGAGTTCCAGCCGTGCTAACTATGGCTACACCTTC,CASSQSGRSSSRANYGYTF
TRBJ2-3,NA,TRBV2,TRBD1,TGTGCCAGCGGGGGACAGGGGACAGATACGCAGTATTTT,CASGGQGTDTQYF
TRBJ1-6,NA,TRBV11-2,NA,TGTGCCAGCAGCTTGAGAGGGGCTAATTCACCCCTCCACTTT,CASSLRGANSPLHF
TRBJ2-5,NA,TRBV11-1,NA,TGTGCCAGCAGCTTAGGACGCGAGGGATCCCAAGAGACCCAGTACTTC,CASSLGREGSQETQYF
TRBJ2-5,few,TRBV29-1,NA,TGCAGCGTACCCCCCGGGCAGGGAAGTCAAGAGACCCAGTACTTC,CSVPPGQGSQETQYF
TRBJ2-6,NA,TRBV7-2,TRBD1,TGTGCCAGCAGCTTAGAGGGGGCGCGAGGGGCCAACGTCCTGACTTTC,CASSLEGARGANVLTF